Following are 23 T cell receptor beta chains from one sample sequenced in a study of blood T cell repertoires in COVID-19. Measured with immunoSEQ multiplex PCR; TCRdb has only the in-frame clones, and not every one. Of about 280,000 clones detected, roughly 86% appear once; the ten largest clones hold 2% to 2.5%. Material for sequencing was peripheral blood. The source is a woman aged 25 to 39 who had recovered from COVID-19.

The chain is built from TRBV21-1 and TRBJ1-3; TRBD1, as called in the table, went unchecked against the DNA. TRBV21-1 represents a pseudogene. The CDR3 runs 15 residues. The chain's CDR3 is CASSRTGAPGNTIYF. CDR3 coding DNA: TGTGCCAGCAGCAGGACAGGGGCTCCTGGAAACACCATATATTTT.

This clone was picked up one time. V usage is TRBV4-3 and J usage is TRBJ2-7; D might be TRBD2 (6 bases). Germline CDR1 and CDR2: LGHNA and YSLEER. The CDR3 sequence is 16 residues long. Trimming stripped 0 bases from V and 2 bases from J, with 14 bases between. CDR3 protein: CASSQDYGTPAYEQYF. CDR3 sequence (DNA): TGCGCCAGCAGCCAAGATTACGGGACTCCGGCCTACGAGCAGTACTTC.

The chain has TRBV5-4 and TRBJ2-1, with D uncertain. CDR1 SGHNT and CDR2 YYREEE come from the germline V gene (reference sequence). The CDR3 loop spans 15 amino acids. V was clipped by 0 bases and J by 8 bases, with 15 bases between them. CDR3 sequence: CASSLDPGPMDEQFF. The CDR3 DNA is TGTGCCAGCAGCTTGGATCCAGGCCCAATGGATGAGCAGTTCTTC.

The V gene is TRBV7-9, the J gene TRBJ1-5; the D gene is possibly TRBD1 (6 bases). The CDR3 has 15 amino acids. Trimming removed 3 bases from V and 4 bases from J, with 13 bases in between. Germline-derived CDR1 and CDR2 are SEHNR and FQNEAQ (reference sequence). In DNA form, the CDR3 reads TGTGCCAGCAGCTTGGGGGGGCCAAATAATCAGCCCCAGCATTTT. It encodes CASSLGGPNNQPQHF.

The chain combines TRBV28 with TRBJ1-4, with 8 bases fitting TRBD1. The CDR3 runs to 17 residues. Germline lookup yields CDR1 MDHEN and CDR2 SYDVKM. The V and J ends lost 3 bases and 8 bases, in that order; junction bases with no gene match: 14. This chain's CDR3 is CASSFHASTGAGEKLFF. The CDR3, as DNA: TGTGCCAGCAGTTTTCACGCTTCGACAGGGGCTGGAGAAAAACTGTTTTTT.

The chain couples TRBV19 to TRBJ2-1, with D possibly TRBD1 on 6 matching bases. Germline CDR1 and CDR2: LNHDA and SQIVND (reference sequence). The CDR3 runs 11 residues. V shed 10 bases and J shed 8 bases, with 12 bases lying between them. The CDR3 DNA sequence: TGTGCCACGGTAGCAGGGGATGAGCAGTTCTTC. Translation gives CATVAGDEQFF.

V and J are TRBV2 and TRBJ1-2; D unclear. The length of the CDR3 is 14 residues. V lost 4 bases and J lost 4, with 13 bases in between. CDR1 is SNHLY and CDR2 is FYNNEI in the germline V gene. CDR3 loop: CASSGLDMGYGYTF. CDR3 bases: TGTGCCAGCAGTGGCTTAGACATGGGCTATGGCTACACCTTC.

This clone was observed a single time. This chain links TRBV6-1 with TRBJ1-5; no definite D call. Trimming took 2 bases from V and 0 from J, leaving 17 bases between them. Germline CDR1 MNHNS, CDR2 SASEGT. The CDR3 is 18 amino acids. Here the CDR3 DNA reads TGTGCCAGCAGTGAACCGGTCAGCGTTTTGATTAGCAATCAGCCCCAGCATTTT. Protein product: CASSEPVSVLISNQPQHF.

For the CDR3, the DNA is TGTGCCAGCAGTTTAAAGGCAGGGATGAACACTGAAGCTTTCTTT. It is translated as CASSLKAGMNTEAFF. The V and J genes are TRBV28 and TRBJ1-1; tentatively, D is TRBD1 (5 bases). This CDR3 has 15 residues. V was cut by 2 bases and J by 0 bases, with 10 bases left in between. Germline CDR1 and CDR2: MDHEN and SYDVKM.

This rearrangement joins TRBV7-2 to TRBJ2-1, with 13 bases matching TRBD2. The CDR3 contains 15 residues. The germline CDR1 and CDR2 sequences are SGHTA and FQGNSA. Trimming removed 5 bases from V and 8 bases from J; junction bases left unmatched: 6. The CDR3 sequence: CASSPGTSGTDEQFF. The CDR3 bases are TGTGCCAGCAGCCCGGGGACTAGCGGGACCGATGAGCAGTTCTTC. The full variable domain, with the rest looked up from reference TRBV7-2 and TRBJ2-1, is GAGVSQSPSNKVTEKGKDVELRCDPISGHTALYWYRQSLGQGLEFLIYFQGNSAPDKSGLPSDRFSAERTGGSVSTLTIQRTQQEDSAVYLCASSPGTSGTDEQFFGPGTRLTVL.

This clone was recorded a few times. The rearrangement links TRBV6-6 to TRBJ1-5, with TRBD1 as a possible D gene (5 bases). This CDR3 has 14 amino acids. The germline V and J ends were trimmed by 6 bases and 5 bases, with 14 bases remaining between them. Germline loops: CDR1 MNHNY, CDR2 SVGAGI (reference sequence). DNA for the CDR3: TGTGCCAGCAGATCTTCGACAGCCTATCAGCCCCAGCATTTT. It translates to CASRSSTAYQPQHF.

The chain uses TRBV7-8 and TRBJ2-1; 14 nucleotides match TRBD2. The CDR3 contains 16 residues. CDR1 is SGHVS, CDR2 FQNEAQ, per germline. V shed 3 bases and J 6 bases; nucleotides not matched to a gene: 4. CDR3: CASSLQTSGGANEQFF. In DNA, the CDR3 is TGTGCCAGCAGCTTGCAGACTAGCGGGGGGGCCAATGAGCAGTTCTTC. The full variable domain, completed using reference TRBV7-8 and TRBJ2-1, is GAGVSQSPRYKVAKRGQDVALRCDPISGHVSLFWYQQALGQGPEFLTYFQNEAQLDKSGLPSDRFFAERPEGSVSTLKIQRTQQEDSAVYLCASSLQTSGGANEQFFGPGTRLTVL.

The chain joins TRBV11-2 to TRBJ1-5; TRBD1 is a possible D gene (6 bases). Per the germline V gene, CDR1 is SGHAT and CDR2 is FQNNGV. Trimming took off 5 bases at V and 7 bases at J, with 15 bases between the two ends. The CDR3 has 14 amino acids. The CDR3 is CASSAPGHGQPQHF. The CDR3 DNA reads TGTGCCAGCAGCGCCCCGGGACACGGACAGCCCCAGCATTTT.

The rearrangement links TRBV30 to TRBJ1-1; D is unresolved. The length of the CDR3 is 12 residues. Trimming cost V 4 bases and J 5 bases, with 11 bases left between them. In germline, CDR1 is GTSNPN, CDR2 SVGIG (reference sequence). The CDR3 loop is CAWTSGGTEAFF. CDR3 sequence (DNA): TGTGCCTGGACATCAGGTGGGACTGAAGCTTTCTTT.

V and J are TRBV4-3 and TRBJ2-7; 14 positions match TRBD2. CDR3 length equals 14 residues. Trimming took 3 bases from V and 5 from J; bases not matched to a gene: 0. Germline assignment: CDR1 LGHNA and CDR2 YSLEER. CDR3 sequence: CASSQGLAGDEQYF. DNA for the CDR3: TGCGCCAGCAGCCAGGGACTAGCGGGAGACGAGCAGTACTTC.

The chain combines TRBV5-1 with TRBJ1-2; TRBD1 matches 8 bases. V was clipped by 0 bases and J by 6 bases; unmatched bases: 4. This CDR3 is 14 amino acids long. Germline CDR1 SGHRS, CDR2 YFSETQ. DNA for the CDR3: TGCGCCAGCAGCTTGGGGACACAGGGGGATGGCTACACCTTC. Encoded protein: CASSLGTQGDGYTF.

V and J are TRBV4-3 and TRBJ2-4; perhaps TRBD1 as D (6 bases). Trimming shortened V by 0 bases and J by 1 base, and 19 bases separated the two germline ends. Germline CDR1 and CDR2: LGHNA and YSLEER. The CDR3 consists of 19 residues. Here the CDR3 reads CASSQDVRGGDVAKNIQYF. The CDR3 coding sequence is TGCGCCAGCAGCCAAGATGTTCGAGGGGGAGATGTGGCCAAAAACATTCAGTACTTC.

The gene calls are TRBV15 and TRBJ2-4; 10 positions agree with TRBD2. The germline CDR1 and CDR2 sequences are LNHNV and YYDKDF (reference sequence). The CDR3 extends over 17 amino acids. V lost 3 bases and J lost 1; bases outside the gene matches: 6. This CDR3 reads CATSSVTSGMAKNIQYF. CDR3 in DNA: TGTGCCACCAGCAGTGTTACTAGCGGGATGGCCAAAAACATTCAGTACTTC.

CDR3: CASSESRQGTLYGYTF. The CDR3 DNA sequence: TGCGCCAGCAGTGAGTCTCGTCAGGGCACTCTCTATGGCTACACCTTC. The V gene is TRBV10-2, the J gene TRBJ1-2; a possible D gene is TRBD1 (5 bases). The germline CDR1 and CDR2 sequences are WSHSY and SAAADI. CDR3 size: 16 residues. V dropped 0 bases and J dropped 4 bases, with 15 bases sitting between them.

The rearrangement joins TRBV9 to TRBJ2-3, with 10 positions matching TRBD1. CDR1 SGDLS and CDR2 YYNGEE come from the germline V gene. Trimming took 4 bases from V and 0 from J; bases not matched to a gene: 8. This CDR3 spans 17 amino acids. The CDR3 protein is CASSLGTGVSSTDTQYF. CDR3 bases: TGTGCCAGCAGCTTAGGGACAGGGGTCTCGAGCACAGATACGCAGTATTTT. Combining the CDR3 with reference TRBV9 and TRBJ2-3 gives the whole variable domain DSGVTQTPKHLITATGQRVTLRCSPRSGDLSVYWYQQSLDQGLQFLIQYYNGEERAKGNILERFSAQQFPDLHSELNLSSLELGDSALYFCASSLGTGVSSTDTQYFGPGTRLTVL.

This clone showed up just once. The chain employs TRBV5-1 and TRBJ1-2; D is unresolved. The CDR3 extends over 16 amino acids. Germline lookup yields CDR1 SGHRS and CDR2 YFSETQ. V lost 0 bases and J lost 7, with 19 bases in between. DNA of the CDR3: TGCGCCAGCAGCTTGGTGCCACAGCCAGGCCTTAGTGGCTACACCTTC. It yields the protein CASSLVPQPGLSGYTF.

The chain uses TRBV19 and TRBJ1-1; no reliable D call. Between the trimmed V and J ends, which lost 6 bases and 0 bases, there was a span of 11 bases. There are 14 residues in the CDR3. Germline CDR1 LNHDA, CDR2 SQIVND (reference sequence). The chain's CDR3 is CASSLAGMNTEAFF. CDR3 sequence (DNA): TGTGCCAGTAGCTTGGCGGGGATGAACACTGAAGCTTTCTTT.

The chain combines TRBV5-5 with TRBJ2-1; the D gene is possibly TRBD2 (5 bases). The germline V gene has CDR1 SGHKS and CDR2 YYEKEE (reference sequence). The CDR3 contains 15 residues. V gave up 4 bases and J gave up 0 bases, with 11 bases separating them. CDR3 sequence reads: CASSLTIRSYNEQFF. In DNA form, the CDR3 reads TGTGCCAGCAGCCTGACTATTCGCTCCTACAATGAGCAGTTCTTC.